Detailed here is one T cell receptor (beta chain). The entry originates in a study of blood T cell repertoires in COVID-19. The CDR3 has 13 residues. Looked up from germline, CDR1 is MNHEY and CDR2 is SVGAGI. Trimming took off 5 bases at V and 0 bases at J, with 7 bases between the two ends. Repertoires were generated with immunoSEQ multiplex PCR, while TCRdb's copy carries only in-frame clones and drops some. The sample has over 150,000 clones, about 88% seen once; the top ten hold roughly 7%. Specimen: PBMCs or T cells enriched from blood (not recorded which). The source of this sequence is a woman in her 50s who had recovered from COVID-19. The chain links TRBV6-5 to TRBJ1-1; a possible D gene is TRBD1 (6 bases). CDR3 region: CASSRGMNTEAFF. In DNA, the CDR3 is TGTGCCAGCAGTAGGGGGATGAACACTGAAGCTTTCTTT.